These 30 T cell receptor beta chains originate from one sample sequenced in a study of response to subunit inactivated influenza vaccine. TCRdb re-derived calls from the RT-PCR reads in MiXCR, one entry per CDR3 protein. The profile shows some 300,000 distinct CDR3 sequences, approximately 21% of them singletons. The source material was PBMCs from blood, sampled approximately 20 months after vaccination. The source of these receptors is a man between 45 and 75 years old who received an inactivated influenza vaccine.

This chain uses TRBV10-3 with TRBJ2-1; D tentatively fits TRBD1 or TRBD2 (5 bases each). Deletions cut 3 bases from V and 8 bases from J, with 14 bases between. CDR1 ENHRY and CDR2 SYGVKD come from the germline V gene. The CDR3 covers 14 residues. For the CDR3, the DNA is TGTGCCATCAGTGACCCCGAGGGGAACGATGAGCAGTTCTTC. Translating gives CAISDPEGNDEQFF.

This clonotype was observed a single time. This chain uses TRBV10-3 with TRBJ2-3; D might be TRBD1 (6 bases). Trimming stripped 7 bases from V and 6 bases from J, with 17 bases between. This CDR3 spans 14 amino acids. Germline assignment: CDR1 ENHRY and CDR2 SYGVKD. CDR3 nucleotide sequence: TGTGCCATCACTCCGGGTCTTCAGGGGGATACGCAGTATTTT. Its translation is CAITPGLQGDTQYF.

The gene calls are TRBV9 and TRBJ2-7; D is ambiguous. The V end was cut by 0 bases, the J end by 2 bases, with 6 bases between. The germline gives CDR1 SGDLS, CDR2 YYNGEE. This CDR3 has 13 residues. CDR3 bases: TGTGCCAGCAGCGTAGGTCAGACCTACGAGCAGTACTTC. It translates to CASSVGQTYEQYF.

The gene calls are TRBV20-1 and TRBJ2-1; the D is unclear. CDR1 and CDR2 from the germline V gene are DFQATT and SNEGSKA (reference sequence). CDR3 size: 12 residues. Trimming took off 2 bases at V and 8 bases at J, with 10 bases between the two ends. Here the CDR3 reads CSARPEWDEQFF. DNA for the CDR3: TGCAGTGCTAGACCCGAATGGGATGAGCAGTTCTTC.

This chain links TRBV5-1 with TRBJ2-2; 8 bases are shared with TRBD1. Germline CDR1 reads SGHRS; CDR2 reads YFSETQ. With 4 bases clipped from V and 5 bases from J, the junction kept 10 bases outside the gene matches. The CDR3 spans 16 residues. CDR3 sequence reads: CASSPTGQGQTGELFF. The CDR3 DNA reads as TGCGCCAGCAGCCCAACAGGACAGGGCCAAACCGGGGAGCTGTTTTTT. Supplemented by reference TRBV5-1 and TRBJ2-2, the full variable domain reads KAGVTQTPRYLIKTRGQQVTLSCSPISGHRSVSWYQQTPGQGLQFLFEYFSETQRNKGNFPGRFSGRQFSNSRSEMNVSTLELGDSALYLCASSPTGQGQTGELFFGEGSRLTVL.

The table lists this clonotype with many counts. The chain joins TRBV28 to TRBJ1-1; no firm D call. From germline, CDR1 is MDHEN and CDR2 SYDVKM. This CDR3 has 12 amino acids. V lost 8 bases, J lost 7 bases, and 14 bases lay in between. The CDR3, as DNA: TGTGCCAGCCTTGGTCTCGGGATTGAAGCTTTCTTT. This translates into CASLGLGIEAFF.

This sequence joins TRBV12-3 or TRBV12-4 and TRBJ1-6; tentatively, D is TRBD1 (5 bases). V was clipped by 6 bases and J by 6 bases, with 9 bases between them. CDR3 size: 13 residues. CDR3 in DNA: TGTGCCAGCAGCACTAGGGGTAATTCACCCCTCCACTTT. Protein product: CASSTRGNSPLHF.

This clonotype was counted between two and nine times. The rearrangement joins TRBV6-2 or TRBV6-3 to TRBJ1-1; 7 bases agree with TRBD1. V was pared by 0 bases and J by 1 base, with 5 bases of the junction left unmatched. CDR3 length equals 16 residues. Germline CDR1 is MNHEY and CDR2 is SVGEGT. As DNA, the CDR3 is TGTGCCAGCAGTTACTCCCCCGACAGGGAGAACACTGAAGCTTTCTTT. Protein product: CASSYSPDRENTEAFF.

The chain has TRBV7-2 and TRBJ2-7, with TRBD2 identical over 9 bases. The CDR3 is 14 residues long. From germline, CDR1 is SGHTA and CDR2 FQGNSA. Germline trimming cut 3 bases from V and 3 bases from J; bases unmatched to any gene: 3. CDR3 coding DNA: TGTGCCAGCAGCTTGACTAGCGGAATCTACGAGCAGTACTTC. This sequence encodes CASSLTSGIYEQYF.

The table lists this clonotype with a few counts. The DNA for the CDR3 is TGTGCCAGCTCACCACCTCCCGGGTCTCAAGCTAACTATGGCTACACCTTC. Translating it yields CASSPPPGSQANYGYTF. V gene TRBV18 combines with J gene TRBJ1-2; D gene ambiguous. The CDR3 consists of 17 residues. CDR1 is KGHSH, CDR2 LQKENI, per germline. V was shortened by 0 bases and J by 0 bases, with 14 bases between the two germline ends.

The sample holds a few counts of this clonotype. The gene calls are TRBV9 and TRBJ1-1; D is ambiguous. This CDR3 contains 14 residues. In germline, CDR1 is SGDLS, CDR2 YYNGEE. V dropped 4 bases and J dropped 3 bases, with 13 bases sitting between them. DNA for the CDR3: TGTGCCAGCAGCCCCCGGGTCACCTACACTGAAGCTTTCTTT. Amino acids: CASSPRVTYTEAFF.

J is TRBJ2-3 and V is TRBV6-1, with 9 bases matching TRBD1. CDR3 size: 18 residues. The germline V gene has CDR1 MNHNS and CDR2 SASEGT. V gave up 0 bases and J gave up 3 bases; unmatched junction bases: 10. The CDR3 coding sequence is TGTGCCAGCAGTGAAGCTGGGGGACAGGGTGGGTTGACAGATACGCAGTATTTT. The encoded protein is CASSEAGGQGGLTDTQYF.

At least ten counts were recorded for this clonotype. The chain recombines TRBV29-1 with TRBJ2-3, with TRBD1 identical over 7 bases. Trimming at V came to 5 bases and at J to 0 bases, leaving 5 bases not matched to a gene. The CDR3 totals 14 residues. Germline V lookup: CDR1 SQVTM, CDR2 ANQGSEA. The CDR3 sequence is CSVQPGQSTDTQYF. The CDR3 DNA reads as TGCAGCGTTCAACCGGGACAGAGCACAGATACGCAGTATTTT.

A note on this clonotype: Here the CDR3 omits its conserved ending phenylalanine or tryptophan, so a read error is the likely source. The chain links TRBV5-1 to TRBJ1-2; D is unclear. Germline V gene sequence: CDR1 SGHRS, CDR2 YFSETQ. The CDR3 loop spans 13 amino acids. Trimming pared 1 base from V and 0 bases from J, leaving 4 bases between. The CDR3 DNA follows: TGCGCCAGCAGCTTGTCATCTAACTATGGCTACACCTAC. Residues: CASSLSSNYGYTY.

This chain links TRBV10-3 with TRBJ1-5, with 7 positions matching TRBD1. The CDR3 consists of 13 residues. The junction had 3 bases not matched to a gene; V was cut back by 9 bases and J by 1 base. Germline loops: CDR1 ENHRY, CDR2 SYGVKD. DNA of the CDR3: TGTGCCATAGGACAGGCCAGCAATCAGCCCCAGCATTTT. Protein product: CAIGQASNQPQHF.

Here the CDR3 reads CASSPLLGARETQYF. The CDR3, as DNA: TGTGCCAGCAGTCCCTTACTAGGCGCCCGGGAGACCCAGTACTTC. The chain couples TRBV2 to TRBJ2-5, with D perhaps matching TRBD2 (5 bases). In germline, CDR1 is SNHLY, CDR2 FYNNEI. V dropped 5 bases and J dropped 5 bases, with 18 bases sitting between them. This CDR3 region has 15 residues.

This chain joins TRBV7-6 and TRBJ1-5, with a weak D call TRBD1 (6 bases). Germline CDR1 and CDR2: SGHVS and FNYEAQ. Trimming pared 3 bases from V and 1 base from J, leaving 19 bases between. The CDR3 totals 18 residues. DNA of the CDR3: TGTGCCAGCAGCTTGGTTCCGGTTGACAGGACCAGCAATCAGCCCCAGCATTTT. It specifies CASSLVPVDRTSNQPQHF.

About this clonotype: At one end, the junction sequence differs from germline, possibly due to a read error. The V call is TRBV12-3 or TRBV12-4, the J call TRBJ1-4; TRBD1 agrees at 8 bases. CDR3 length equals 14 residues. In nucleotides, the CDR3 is TGTGCCAGCAGTTTCCAGGGGGCAAATGAAAAACTTTTTTTT. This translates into CASSFQGANEKLFF.

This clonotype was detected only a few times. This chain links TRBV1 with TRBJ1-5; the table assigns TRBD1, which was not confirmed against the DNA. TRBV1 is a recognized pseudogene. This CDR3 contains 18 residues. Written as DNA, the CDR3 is TGCACCAGCAGCCAAGATTTTACCGGGACAGGATACAATCAGCCCCAGCATTTT. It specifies CTSSQDFTGTGYNQPQHF.

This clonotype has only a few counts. DNA for the CDR3: TGTGCCACCAGCGACTCTGGGCATAGCAATCAGCCCCAGCATTTT. This codes for CATSDSGHSNQPQHF. This rearrangement joins TRBV15 to TRBJ1-5, with unresolved D. The CDR3 is 15 amino acids. Germline lookup yields CDR1 LNHNV and CDR2 YYDKDF (reference sequence). V was pared by 5 bases and J by 0 bases, with 11 bases between.

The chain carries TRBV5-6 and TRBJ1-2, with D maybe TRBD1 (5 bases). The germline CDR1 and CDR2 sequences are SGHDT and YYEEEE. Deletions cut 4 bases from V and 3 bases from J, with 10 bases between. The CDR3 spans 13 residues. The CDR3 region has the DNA TGTGCCAGCAGCCAGATACAGGACTATGGCTACACCTTC. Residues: CASSQIQDYGYTF.

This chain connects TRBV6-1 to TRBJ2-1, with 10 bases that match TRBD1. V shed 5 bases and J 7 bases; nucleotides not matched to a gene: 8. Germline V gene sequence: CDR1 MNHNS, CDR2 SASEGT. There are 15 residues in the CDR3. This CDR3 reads CASSTGQGRLNEQFF. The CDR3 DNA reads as TGTGCCAGCAGTACGGGACAGGGGCGTTTGAATGAGCAGTTCTTC.

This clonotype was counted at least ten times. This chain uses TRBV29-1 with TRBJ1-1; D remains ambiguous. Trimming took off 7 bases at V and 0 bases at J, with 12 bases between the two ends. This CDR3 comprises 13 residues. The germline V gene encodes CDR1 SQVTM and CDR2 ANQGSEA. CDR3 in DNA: TGCAGCGCCCTTAGGGAATTGAACACTGAAGCTTTCTTT. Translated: CSALRELNTEAFF.

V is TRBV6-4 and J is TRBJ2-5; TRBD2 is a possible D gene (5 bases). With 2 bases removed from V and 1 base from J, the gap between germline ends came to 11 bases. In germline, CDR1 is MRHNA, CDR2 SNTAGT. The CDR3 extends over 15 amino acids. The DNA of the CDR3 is TGTGCCAGCAGTGACCCAAGCGGAGTCCAAGAGACCCAGTACTTC. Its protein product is CASSDPSGVQETQYF.

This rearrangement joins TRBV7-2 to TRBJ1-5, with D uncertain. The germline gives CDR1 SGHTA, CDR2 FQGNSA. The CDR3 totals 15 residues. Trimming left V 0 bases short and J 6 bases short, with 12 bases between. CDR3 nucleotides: TGTGCCAGCAGCTTAGCGCACGGGGTTGGTCAGCCCCAGCATTTT. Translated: CASSLAHGVGQPQHF.

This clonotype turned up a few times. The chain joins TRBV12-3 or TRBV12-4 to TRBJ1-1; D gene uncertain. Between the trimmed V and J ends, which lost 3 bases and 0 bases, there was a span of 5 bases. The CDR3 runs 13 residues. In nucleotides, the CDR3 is TGTGCCAGCAGTTTCTATATGAACACTGAAGCTTTCTTT. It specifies CASSFYMNTEAFF.

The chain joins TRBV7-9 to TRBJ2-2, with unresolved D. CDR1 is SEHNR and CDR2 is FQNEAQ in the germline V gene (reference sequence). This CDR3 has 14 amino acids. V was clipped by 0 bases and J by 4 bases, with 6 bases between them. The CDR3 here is CASSLAASTGELFF. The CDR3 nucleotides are TGTGCCAGCAGCTTAGCGGCGTCCACCGGGGAGCTGTTTTTT. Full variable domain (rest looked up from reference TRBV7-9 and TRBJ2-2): DTGVSQNPRHKITKRGQNVTFRCDPISEHNRLYWYRQTLGQGPEFLTYFQNEAQLEKSRLLSDRFSAERPKGSFSTLEIQRTEQGDSAMYLCASSLAASTGELFFGEGSRLTVL.

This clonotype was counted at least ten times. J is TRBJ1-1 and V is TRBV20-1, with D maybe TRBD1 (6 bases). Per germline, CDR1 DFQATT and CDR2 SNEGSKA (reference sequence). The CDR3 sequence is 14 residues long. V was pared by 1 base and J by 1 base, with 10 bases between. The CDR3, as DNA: TGCAGTGCTAGAGTGGGGGCGGGGAACACTGAAGCTTTCTTT. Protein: CSARVGAGNTEAFF.

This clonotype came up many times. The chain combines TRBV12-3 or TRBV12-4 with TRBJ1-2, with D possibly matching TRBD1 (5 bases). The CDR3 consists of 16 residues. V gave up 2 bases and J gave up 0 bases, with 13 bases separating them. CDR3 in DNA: TGTGCCAGCAGTTTAACGTCGACAGTTGCTAACTATGGCTACACCTTC. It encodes CASSLTSTVANYGYTF.

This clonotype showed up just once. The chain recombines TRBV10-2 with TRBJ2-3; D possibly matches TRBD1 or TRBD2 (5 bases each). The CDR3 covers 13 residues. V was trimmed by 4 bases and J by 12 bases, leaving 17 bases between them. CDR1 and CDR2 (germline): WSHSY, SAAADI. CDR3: CASSATSPGLQYF. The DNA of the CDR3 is TGCGCCAGCAGTGCGACTTCCCCGGGGCTCCAGTATTTT.